Detailed here is one TCR beta chain. Its antigen is unknown. Generated by immunoSEQ multiplex PCR, the TCRdb table keeps only in-frame clones and is missing some. This table holds roughly 220,000 clones, just under 80% found once. The data were taken from a study of cytotoxic CD8 clonotypes in ibrutinib-treated CLL. Study findings and constraints: At progression, clonality fell back toward baseline after rising at ibrutinib response. Circulating CD8+ T-cell counts were tracked by baseline clonality, which exceeded that of age-matched healthy donors. Public clonotypes were seen rarely and were contracted or stable on treatment. Sustained-remission patients were sampled at one set of times and progressing patients at different ones.

This CDR3 is built from 15 residues. J lost 5 bases, V lost 4 bases, and 4 bases had no gene match. In germline, CDR1 is MGHRA, CDR2 YSYEKL. J is TRBJ2-1 and V is TRBV4-1; 11 nucleotides agree with TRBD1. This sequence was found in a human donor with chronic lymphocytic leukemia. The source was PBMCs, collected after 12 months of ibrutinib treatment. CDR3: CASSRGTGGNNEQFF. The CDR3 nucleotides read TGCGCCAGCAGCCGAGGGACAGGGGGAAACAATGAGCAGTTCTTC.